This T cell receptor (beta chain) was found in a study of blood T cell repertoires in COVID-19. V lost 3 bases, J lost 4 bases, and 10 bases lay in between. Germline assignment: CDR1 LGHDT and CDR2 YNNKEL (reference sequence). The CDR3 is 15 residues long. Some clones are missing from TCRdb's copy, which holds only in-frame ones; the method was immunoSEQ multiplex PCR. The data hold about 160,000 clones, with approximately 86% observed a single time. The sequenced sample was peripheral blood. The rearrangement joins TRBV3-1 (or the pseudogene TRBV3-2) to TRBJ2-6; no definite D call. This clonotype was sampled from an older woman who had recovered from COVID-19. CDR3 sequence: CASSHLYAGANVLTF. CDR3 coding DNA: TGTGCCAGCAGCCACCTATATGCGGGGGCCAACGTCCTGACTTTC.